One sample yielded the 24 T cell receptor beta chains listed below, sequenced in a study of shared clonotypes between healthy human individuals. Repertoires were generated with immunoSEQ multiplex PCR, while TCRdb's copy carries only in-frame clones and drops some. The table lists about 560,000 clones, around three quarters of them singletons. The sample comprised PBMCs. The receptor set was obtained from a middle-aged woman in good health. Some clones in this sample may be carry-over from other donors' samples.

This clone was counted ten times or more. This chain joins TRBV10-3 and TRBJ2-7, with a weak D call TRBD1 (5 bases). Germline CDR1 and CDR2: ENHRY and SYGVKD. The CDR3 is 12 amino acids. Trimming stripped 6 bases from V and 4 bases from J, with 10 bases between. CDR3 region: CAISREGYEQYF. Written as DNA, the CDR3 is TGTGCCATCAGCAGGGAAGGTTACGAGCAGTACTTC.

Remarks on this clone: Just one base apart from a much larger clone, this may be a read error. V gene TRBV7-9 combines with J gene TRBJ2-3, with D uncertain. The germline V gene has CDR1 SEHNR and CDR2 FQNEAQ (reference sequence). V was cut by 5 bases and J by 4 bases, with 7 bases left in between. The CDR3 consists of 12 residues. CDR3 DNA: TGTGCCAGCAGCGCGCAATCAGATACGCAGTATTTT. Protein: CASSAQSDTQYF.

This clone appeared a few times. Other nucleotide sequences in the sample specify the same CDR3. CDR3 loop: CASSQDRKETQYF. The CDR3 nucleotides are TGCGCCAGCAGCCAAGACCGGAAAGAGACCCAGTACTTC. The rearrangement uses TRBV4-3 and TRBJ2-5; D call uncertain. CDR3 size: 13 residues. CDR1 and CDR2 from the germline V gene are LGHNA and YSLEER. V shed 0 bases and J shed 3 bases, with 5 bases lying between them.

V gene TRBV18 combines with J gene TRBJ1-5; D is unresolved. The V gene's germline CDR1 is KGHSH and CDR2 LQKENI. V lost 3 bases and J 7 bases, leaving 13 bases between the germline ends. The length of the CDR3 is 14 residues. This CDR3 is CASSPETKRQPQHF. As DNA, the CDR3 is TGTGCCAGCTCACCGGAGACAAAAAGGCAGCCCCAGCATTTT.

DNA for the CDR3: TGTGCCAGCAGCTTAGCTCGACTAGCGGGAGGAGAGACCCAGTACTTC. It is translated as CASSLARLAGGETQYF. The V and J genes are TRBV7-9 and TRBJ2-5; 13 nucleotides match TRBD2. There are 16 residues in the CDR3. The trim removed 0 bases at V and 4 bases at J, leaving 2 bases unmatched. The germline CDR1 and CDR2 sequences are SEHNR and FQNEAQ (reference sequence).

In DNA form, the CDR3 reads TGCGCCAGCAGCTTTGCAGCGTCAGAAAAACTGTTTTTT. It yields the protein CASSFAASEKLFF. This chain uses TRBV5-1 with TRBJ1-4; D call uncertain. Trimming shortened V by 2 bases and J by 8 bases, and 10 bases separated the two germline ends. The germline V gene has CDR1 SGHRS and CDR2 YFSETQ. CDR3 length: 13 amino acids.

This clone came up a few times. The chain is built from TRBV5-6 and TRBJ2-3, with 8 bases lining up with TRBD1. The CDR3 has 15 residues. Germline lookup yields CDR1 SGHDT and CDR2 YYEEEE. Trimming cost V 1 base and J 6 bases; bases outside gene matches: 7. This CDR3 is CASSLTPDREDTQYF. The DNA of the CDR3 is TGTGCCAGCAGCTTGACCCCGGACAGGGAGGATACGCAGTATTTT.

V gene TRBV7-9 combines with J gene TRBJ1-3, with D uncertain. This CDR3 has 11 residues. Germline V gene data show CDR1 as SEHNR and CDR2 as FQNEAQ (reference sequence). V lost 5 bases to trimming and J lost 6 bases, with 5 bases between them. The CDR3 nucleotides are TGTGCCAGCAGCCTCCTAAACACCATATATTTT. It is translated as CASSLLNTIYF.

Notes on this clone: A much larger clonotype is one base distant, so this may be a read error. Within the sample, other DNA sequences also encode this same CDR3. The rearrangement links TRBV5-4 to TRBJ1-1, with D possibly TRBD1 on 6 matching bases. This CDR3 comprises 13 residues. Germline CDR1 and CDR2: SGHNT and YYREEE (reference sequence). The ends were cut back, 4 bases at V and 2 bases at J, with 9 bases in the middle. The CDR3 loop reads CASSLQGNTEAFF. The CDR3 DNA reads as TGTGCCAGCAGCCTACAGGGAAACACTGAAGCTTTCTTT. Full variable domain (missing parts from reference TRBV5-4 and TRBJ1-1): ETGVTQSPTHLIKTRGQQVTLRCSSQSGHNTVSWYQQALGQGPQFIFQYYREEENGRGNFPPRFSGLQFPNYSSELNVNALELDDSALYLCASSLQGNTEAFFGQGTRLTVV.

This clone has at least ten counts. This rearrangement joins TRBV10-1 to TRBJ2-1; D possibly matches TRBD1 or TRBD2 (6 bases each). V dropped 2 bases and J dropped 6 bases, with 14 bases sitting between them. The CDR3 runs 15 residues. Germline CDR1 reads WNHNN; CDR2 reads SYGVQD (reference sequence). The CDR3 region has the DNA TGCGCCAGCAGTGAGACGGTCGAGGGGGGCAATGAGCAGTTCTTC. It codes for CASSETVEGGNEQFF.

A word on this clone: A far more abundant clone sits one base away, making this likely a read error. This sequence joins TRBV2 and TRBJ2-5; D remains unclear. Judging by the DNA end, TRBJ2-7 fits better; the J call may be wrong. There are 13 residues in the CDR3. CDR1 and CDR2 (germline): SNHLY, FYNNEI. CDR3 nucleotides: TGTGCCATCAGTGACGTGTTCTCCTACGAGCAGTACTTC. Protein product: CAISDVFSYEQYF.

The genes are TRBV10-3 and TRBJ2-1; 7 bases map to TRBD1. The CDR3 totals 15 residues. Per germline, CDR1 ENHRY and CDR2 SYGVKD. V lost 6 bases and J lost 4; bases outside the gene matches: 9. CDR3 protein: CAIRETGTAYNEQFF. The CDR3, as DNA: TGTGCCATCAGAGAAACCGGGACAGCATACAATGAGCAGTTCTTC.

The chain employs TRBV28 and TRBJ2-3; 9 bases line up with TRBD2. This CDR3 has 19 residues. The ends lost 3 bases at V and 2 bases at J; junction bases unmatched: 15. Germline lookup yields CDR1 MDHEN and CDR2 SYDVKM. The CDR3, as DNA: TGTGCCAGCAGTTTTGTAGCGGGAGTAGTTATGGTAGTCACAGATACGCAGTATTTT. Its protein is CASSFVAGVVMVVTDTQYF.

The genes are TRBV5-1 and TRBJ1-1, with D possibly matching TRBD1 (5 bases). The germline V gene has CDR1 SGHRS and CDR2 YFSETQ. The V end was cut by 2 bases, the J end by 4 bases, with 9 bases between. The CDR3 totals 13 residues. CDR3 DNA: TGCGCCAGCAGCTTTCAAGGGGCCACTGAAGCTTTCTTT. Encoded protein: CASSFQGATEAFF. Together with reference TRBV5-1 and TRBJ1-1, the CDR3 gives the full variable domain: KAGVTQTPRYLIKTRGQQVTLSCSPISGHRSVSWYQQTPGQGLQFLFEYFSETQRNKGNFPGRFSGRQFSNSRSEMNVSTLELGDSALYLCASSFQGATEAFFGQGTRLTVV.

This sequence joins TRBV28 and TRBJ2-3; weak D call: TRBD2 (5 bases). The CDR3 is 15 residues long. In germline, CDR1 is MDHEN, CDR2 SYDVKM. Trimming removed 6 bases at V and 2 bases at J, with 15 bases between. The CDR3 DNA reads TGTGCCAGCAGCCCAAGGAGCGGTCCCACAGATACGCAGTATTTT. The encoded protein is CASSPRSGPTDTQYF.

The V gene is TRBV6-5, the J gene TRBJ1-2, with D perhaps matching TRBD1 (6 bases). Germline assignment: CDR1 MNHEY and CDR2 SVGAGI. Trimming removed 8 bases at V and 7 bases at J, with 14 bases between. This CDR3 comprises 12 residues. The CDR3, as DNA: TGTGCCAGCGGTCGGGGGGCTGGTGGCTACACCTTC. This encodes CASGRGAGGYTF.

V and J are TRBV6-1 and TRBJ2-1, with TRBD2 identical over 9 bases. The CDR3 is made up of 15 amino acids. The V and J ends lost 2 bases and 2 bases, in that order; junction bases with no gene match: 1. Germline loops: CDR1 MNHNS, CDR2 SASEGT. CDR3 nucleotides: TGTGCCAGCAGTGAACTAGCGGGACCCTACAATGAGCAGTTCTTC. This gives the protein CASSELAGPYNEQFF.

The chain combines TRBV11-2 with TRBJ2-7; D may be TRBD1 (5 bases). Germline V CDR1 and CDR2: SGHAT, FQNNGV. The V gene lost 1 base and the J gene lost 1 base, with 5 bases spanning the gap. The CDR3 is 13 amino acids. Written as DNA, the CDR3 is TGTGCCAGCAGCTTAGCAGGGTCCTACGAGCAGTACTTC. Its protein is CASSLAGSYEQYF.

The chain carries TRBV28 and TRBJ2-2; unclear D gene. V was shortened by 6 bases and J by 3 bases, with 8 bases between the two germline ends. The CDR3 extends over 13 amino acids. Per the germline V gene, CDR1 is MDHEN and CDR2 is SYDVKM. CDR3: CASSRLYTGELFF. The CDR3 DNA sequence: TGTGCCAGCAGCCGCTTGTACACCGGGGAGCTGTTTTTT.

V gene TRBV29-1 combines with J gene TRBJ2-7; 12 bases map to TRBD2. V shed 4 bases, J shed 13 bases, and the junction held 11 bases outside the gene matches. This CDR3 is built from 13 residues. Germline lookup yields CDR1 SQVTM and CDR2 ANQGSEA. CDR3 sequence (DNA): TGCAGCGTTGTAGGACTAGCGGGAAATCCCCAATACTTC. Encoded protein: CSVVGLAGNPQYF.

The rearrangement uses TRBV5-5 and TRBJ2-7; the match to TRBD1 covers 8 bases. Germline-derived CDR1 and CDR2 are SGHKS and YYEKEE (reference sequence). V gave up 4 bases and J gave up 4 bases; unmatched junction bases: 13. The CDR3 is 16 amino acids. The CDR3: CASSPGGPPGYYEQYF. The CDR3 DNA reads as TGTGCCAGCAGCCCAGGGGGCCCCCCCGGATATTACGAGCAGTACTTC.

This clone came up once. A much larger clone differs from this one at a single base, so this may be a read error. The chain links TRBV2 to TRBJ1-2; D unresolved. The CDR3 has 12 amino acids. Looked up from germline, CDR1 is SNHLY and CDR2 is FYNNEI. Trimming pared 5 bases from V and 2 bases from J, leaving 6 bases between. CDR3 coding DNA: TGTGCCAGCAGTTCGGACAACTATGGCTACACCTTC. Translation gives CASSSDNYGYTF.

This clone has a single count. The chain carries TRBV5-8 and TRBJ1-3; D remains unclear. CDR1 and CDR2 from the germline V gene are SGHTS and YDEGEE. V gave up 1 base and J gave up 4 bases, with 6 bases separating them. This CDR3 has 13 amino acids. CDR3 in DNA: TGTGCCAGCAGCTTGCGCGGAGGAAACACCATATATTTT. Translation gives CASSLRGGNTIYF.

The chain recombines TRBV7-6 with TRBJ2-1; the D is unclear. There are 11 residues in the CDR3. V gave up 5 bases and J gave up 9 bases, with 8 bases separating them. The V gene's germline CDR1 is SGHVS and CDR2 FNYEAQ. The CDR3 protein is CASSITGEQFF. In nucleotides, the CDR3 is TGTGCCAGCAGCATTACGGGTGAGCAGTTCTTC.